The rows below give T cell receptor beta chains drawn from one sample of a study of beta chain features in type 1 diabetes. Generated by immunoSEQ multiplex PCR, the TCRdb table keeps only in-frame clones and is missing some. The sample shows 250,000 to 300,000 clones, around 7.3% of them seen only once. Input material: central memory CD4+ T cells from blood. These receptors all come from a woman younger than 30 in good health. CDR3s include the opening cysteine and the closing phenylalanine or tryptophan. D genes are given only for firm matches. A row's size may be missing; if present it is once, few, many or a size class.

size	V	J	D	CDR3	DNA
many	TRBV6-6	TRBJ2-1	-	CASSYSNWDNEQFF	TGTGCCAGCAGTTACTCGAACTGGGACAATGAGCAGTTCTTC
few	TRBV2	TRBJ2-1	-	CASSVHEQFF	TGTGCCAGCAGTGTCCACGAGCAGTTCTTC
-	TRBV25-1	TRBJ2-3	-	CASSESGQGTDTQYF	TGTGCCAGCAGTGAATCGGGGCAAGGCACAGATACGCAGTATTTT
once	TRBV15	TRBJ1-4	-	CATSRVGQSNEKLFF	TGTGCCACCAGCAGAGTCGGACAGTCTAATGAAAAACTGTTTTTT
few	TRBV28	TRBJ1-1	TRBD1	CASRTTGKNTEAFF	TGTGCCAGCCGTACGACAGGGAAGAACACTGAAGCTTTCTTT
-	TRBV4-3	TRBJ1-3	-	CASSQGGYSGNTIYF	TGCGCCAGCAGCCAAGGAGGATACTCTGGAAACACCATATATTTT
-	TRBV25-1	TRBJ2-5	-	CASSEANEFRDSKETQYF	TGTGCCAGCAGTGAAGCAAATGAATTCCGGGACTCCAAAGAGACCCAGTACTTC
medium-sized	TRBV2	TRBJ1-5	-	CASSEVASNQPQHF	TGTGCCAGCAGTGAGGTGGCGTCTAATCAGCCCCAGCATTTT
-	TRBV7-2	TRBJ2-1	-	CASSLGPLREQFF	TGTGCCAGCAGTCTGGGACCTTTACGTGAGCAGTTCTTC
-	TRBV19	TRBJ2-3	TRBD1	CASKPGGRNTDTQYF	TGTGCCAGTAAGCCAGGGGGAAGAAACACAGATACGCAGTATTTT
-	TRBV18	TRBJ2-3	-	CASSPRDSDTQYF	TGTGCCAGCTCACCACGGGATTCGGATACGCAGTATTTT
many	TRBV7-2	TRBJ2-1	TRBD2	CASSLTSTYNEQFF	TGTGCCAGCAGCTTGACTAGCACTTACAATGAGCAGTTCTTC
few	TRBV19	TRBJ2-5	-	CASTRGNTWAETQYF	TGTGCCAGTACAAGGGGCAACACCTGGGCGGAGACCCAGTACTTC
few	TRBV7-9	TRBJ2-3	TRBD2	CASSLGDGLADTDTQYF	TGTGCCAGCAGCTTAGGGGATGGACTAGCGGACACAGATACGCAGTATTTT
-	TRBV30	TRBJ2-7	TRBD1	CAWRTGDVIDEQYF	TGTGCCTGGAGGACAGGGGATGTGATCGACGAGCAGTACTTC